A selection of T cell receptor beta chains follows, all from one sample in a study of regulatory T cells in long-lasting Graves disease. TCRdb reanalysed the multiplex PCR reads using MiXCR and keeps one entry per CDR3 protein. The sample lists 420,000 or so distinct CDR3 sequences, 23% occurring once. This specimen was peripheral blood mononuclear cells (PBMCs), taken when the disease was refractory, from a patient treated with antithyroid drugs. The receptors here all came from a female donor with Graves disease. Each CDR3 is given with its conserved first and last residue. Each record gives: clone size, V gene, D gene, J gene, CDR3 DNA, CDR3 protein. D genes are given only for firm matches. Clone size is stated in some rows and not others, as once, few, many or a class when expanded.

>few|TRBV7-9|TRBD2|TRBJ2-5
TGTGCCAGCAGCGCCTCCGGGACTAGCGGAGAGACCCAGTACTTC
CASSASGTSGETQYF
>few|TRBV3-1|.|TRBJ1-5
TGTGCCAGCAGCCATTCCAGGGTTAGCAATCAGCCCCAGCATTTT
CASSHSRVSNQPQHF
>.|TRBV6-1|.|TRBJ2-5
TGTGCCAGCCGGGGGACAGCACTGTACCAAGAGACCCAGTACTTC
CASRGTALYQETQYF
>.|TRBV20-1|.|TRBJ1-5
TGCAGTGCTCACGACGGGAGCAATCAGCCCCAGCATTTT
CSAHDGSNQPQHF
>.|TRBV19|.|TRBJ2-6
TGTGCCAGTAGGGAGGGAAACCCTGGGGCCAACGTCCTGACTTTC
CASREGNPGANVLTF
>few|TRBV12-3/TRBV12-4|.|TRBJ2-2
TGTGCCAGCACCTGGTCCAGCAACACCGGGGAGCTGTTTTTT
CASTWSSNTGELFF
>many|TRBV13|.|TRBJ2-5
TGTGCCAGCGGGTTCCGGGGACTGTACCAAGAGACCCAGTACTTC
CASGFRGLYQETQYF
>many|TRBV2|TRBD1|TRBJ1-1
TGTGCCAGCACAGACAGGGCGGAGAGGGACACTGAAGCTTTCTTT
CASTDRAERDTEAFF
>many|TRBV2|.|TRBJ1-2
TGTGCCAGCAGTGAATATGGGGGCTATGGCTACACCTTC
CASSEYGGYGYTF
>.|TRBV19|TRBD1|TRBJ2-5
TGTGCCAGTACTCACGGGGGACAGGGTGTTTATGGAGAGACCCAGTACTTC
CASTHGGQGVYGETQYF
>.|TRBV5-6|.|TRBJ2-1
TGTGCCAGCAGCTTGGCCGGGGTGAGGGGCTCCTACAATGAGCAGTTCTTC
CASSLAGVRGSYNEQFF
>.|TRBV9|TRBD2|TRBJ2-7
TGTGCCAGCAGCGTAAGTCCTAGCGGGATGTACGAGCAGTACTTC
CASSVSPSGMYEQYF
>many|TRBV10-3|.|TRBJ1-4
TGTGCCATCAGCGCAAAGGAGACTGCTCTGGGAGAAAAACTGTTTTTT
CAISAKETALGEKLFF
>many|TRBV18|TRBD1|TRBJ1-5
TGCGCCAGCAGCAGGGACAGAAATCAGCCCCAGCATTTT
CASSRDRNQPQHF
>.|TRBV7-3|.|TRBJ1-1
TGTGCCAGCAGCGCGAATCAGGGATTTGAAGCTTTCTTT
CASSANQGFEAFF
>few|TRBV6-1|TRBD1|TRBJ2-7
TGTGCCAGCAGGTTACGGGGACAGGGTTCCTACGAGCAGTACTTC
CASRLRGQGSYEQYF
>.|TRBV25-1|TRBD1|TRBJ2-7
TGTGCCAGCAGTGGACAGGGGGGATACGAGCAGTACTTC
CASSGQGGYEQYF
>many|TRBV7-9|.|TRBJ1-1
TGTGCCAGCAGTCCCCCAGGGAACACTGAAGCTTTCTTT
CASSPPGNTEAFF
>many|TRBV27|.|TRBJ1-1
TGTGCCAGCAGTTTACGCCAGGGAGGCACTGAAGCTTTCTTT
CASSLRQGGTEAFF
>many|TRBV6-5|TRBD1|TRBJ2-5
TGTGCCAGCAGTTCCACAGGGGGATACGAGACCCAGTACTTC
CASSSTGGYETQYF
>.|TRBV3-1|TRBD2|TRBJ2-7
TGTGCCAGCAGCCAAGTAGCGTTGGGACTAGCGTCTAGCGAGCAGTACTTC
CASSQVALGLASSEQYF
>.|TRBV3-1|.|TRBJ2-7
TGTGCCAGCAGCCGGAGCGATACCACCTACGAGCAGTACTTC
CASSRSDTTYEQYF
>.|TRBV28|TRBD1|TRBJ1-6
TGTGCCAGCAGTACCTTCTCCAGGGGGTATAATTCACCCCTCCACTTT
CASSTFSRGYNSPLHF
>.|TRBV7-9|.|TRBJ2-7
TGTGCCAGCAGCCCCATAACTAAGCACGAGCAGTACTTC
CASSPITKHEQYF
>many|TRBV20-1|TRBD2|TRBJ2-5
TGCAGTGCTAGTGGGGGTTGGACTAGCGGAAAGACCCAGTACTTC
CSASGGWTSGKTQYF
>many|TRBV7-2|.|TRBJ1-1
TGTGCCAGCAGCTCCGAGACAGCGCCTAAAGCTTTCTTT
CASSSETAPKAFF
>.|TRBV27|.|TRBJ1-6
TGTGCCAGCAGTTTAAGTCCGAACTCCTATAATTCACCCCTCCGCTTT
CASSLSPNSYNSPLRF
>many|TRBV5-1|.|TRBJ1-1
TGCGCCAGCACTCAGGGTTCGAACACTGAAGCTTTCTTT
CASTQGSNTEAFF
>few|TRBV19|.|TRBJ2-5
TGTGCCAGTAGTTTCGGCGCCAAGGAGACCCAGTACTTC
CASSFGAKETQYF
>many|TRBV6-2/TRBV6-3|TRBD1|TRBJ1-2
TGTGCCAGCAGCAACCGACAGGGAAATGGCTACACCTTC
CASSNRQGNGYTF
>.|TRBV10-3|.|TRBJ1-5
TGTGCCATCAGTGAGTCGTCCTTTCGCGACTCGGGTCAGCCCCAGCATTTT
CAISESSFRDSGQPQHF
>.|TRBV5-1|TRBD1|TRBJ1-1
TGCGCCAGCAGCTTCCGGACAGGGGGATTGGACACTGAAGCTTTCTTT
CASSFRTGGLDTEAFF
>.|TRBV14|TRBD1|TRBJ2-1
TGTGCCAGCAGGCGAACCGGGACAGGGGGCGAAAATGAGCAGTTCTTC
CASRRTGTGGENEQFF
>few|TRBV5-1|.|TRBJ2-2
TGCGCCAGCAGCCGAATTCCTGCCCCGAACACCGGGGAGCTGTTTTTT
CASSRIPAPNTGELFF
>few|TRBV20-1|TRBD1|TRBJ2-7
TGCAGTGCTGAGATGGGACAGGGGTCCTACGAGCAGTACTTC
CSAEMGQGSYEQYF
>few|TRBV19|TRBD1|TRBJ1-1
TGTGCCAGTAGTATCCTGGAGACAGGGGGCGAGAACACTGAAGCTTTCTTT
CASSILETGGENTEAFF
>.|TRBV7-2|.|TRBJ2-1
TGTGCCAGCAGCCCCCTCGGGGGAATTGAGCAGTTCTTC
CASSPLGGIEQFF
>few|TRBV20-1|.|TRBJ2-5
TGCAGTGCTAGCTGGGTAGGGCAAGAGACCCAGTACTTC
CSASWVGQETQYF
>.|TRBV10-3|.|TRBJ2-7
TGTGCCATCAGGCTAAGACAGGATAGTTCTAACGAGCAGTACTTC
CAIRLRQDSSNEQYF
>many|TRBV15|.|TRBJ1-1
TGTGCCACCAGCAGAGATGCGGCGACTGAAGCTTTCTTT
CATSRDAATEAFF